This TCR beta chain was recorded in a study of cytomegalovirus exposure and HLA in healthy donors. Turning to the study itself: From donors who were HLA-typed, an early data release held approximately 91 million unique TCRs. Of the donors genotyped, a few hundred in all, around 77% fell in the Caucasian-associated ancestry cluster. The study, taken as a whole, reports: As a later analysis showed, several of the most significant clusters appeared to be linked to common viral pathogens. A link between a missense DCLRE1C variant and TCR beta V- and J-gene trimming emerged from a later analysis.

PCR primers comprised 60 Vbeta and 13 Jbeta primers. Data came from immunoSEQ multiplex PCR; TCRdb stores just in-frame clones and leaves some out. The repertoire consists of about 130,000 clones, with about 74% occurring once and the leading ten covering over 2%. On this clone: Its antigen is not identified.

With 2 bases clipped from V and 6 bases from J, the junction kept 12 bases outside the gene matches. Germline V gene data show CDR1 as KGHSH and CDR2 as LQKENI. The CDR3 has 18 amino acids. Sequenced material: PBMCs. The chain combines TRBV18 with TRBJ2-3; 12 positions match TRBD2. The clonotype was recovered from a man younger than 45 in good health and CMV-seronegative. CDR3 amino acids: CASSPRTSGVRGSDTQYF. As DNA, the CDR3 is TGTGCCAGCTCACCAAGGACTAGCGGGGTTAGAGGGTCGGATACGCAGTATTTT.